The next 7 T cell receptor beta chains were all read from a single sample in a study of human T cells and chemical hapten exposure. Described time point: patch test 1, 2 weeks after DPC sensitization. Treatment here: therapeutic diphenylcyclopropenone sensitization with weekly scalp DPC. TCRdb reanalysed the RACE reads using MiXCR and keeps one entry per CDR3 protein. The sample yields 90,000 to 120,000 distinct CDR3 sequences, around 10% seen once. Sequences were derived from whole blood, sampled in connection with sensitization to the hapten diphenylcyclopropenone (DPC). These receptors all come from a woman in her thirties or forties with alopecia areata. Some clones in this sample may be carry-over from other donors' samples.

The chain joins TRBV15 to TRBJ2-7; D is ambiguous. Trimming left V 1 base short and J 4 bases short, with 14 bases between. The length of the CDR3 is 15 residues. Germline values: CDR1 LNHNV, CDR2 YYDKDF (reference sequence). CDR3 coding DNA: TGTGCCACCAGCAGAGCGCCGGCCGGGTTTTACGAGCAGTACTTC. Encoded protein: CATSRAPAGFYEQYF.

The CDR3 here is CASGSAMSYNEQFF. CDR3 DNA sequence: TGTGCTAGTGGTTCCGCTATGTCCTACAATGAGCAGTTCTTC. This rearrangement joins TRBV12-5 to TRBJ2-1; D remains unclear. The germline CDR1 and CDR2 sequences are LGHNT and FRNRAP. With 4 bases removed from V and 1 base from J, the gap between germline ends came to 8 bases. This CDR3 has 14 amino acids.

This clonotype was found many times. The V gene is TRBV7-6, the J gene TRBJ1-4; the D is unclear. The CDR3 has 15 amino acids. The ends were cut back, 5 bases at V and 8 bases at J, with 18 bases in the middle. The germline gives CDR1 SGHVS, CDR2 FNYEAQ. CDR3 residues: CASSINTFLEEKLFF. CDR3 nucleotide sequence: TGTGCCAGCAGCATAAACACCTTTCTCGAGGAAAAACTGTTTTTT.

This clonotype was seen at least ten times. V gene TRBV30 combines with J gene TRBJ1-1, with a weak D call TRBD1 (5 bases). This CDR3 has 13 amino acids. Trimming removed 0 bases at V and 5 bases at J, with 10 bases between. Germline CDR1 GTSNPN, CDR2 SVGIG (reference sequence). This CDR3 reads CAWSVGWGTEAFF. The CDR3 DNA reads TGTGCCTGGAGTGTGGGCTGGGGGACTGAAGCTTTCTTT.

The CDR3, as DNA: TGTGCCAGCAGCGTAGAGGACAGGGCAGACTATGGCTACACCTTC. This gives the protein CASSVEDRADYGYTF. V gene TRBV9 combines with J gene TRBJ1-2; 8 positions match TRBD1. Trimming removed 0 bases from V and 3 bases from J; junction bases left unmatched: 4. CDR3 length equals 15 residues. Germline CDR1 is SGDLS and CDR2 is YYNGEE.

Many counts were recorded for this clonotype. The chain employs TRBV7-2 and TRBJ2-1; TRBD2 might be the D (5 bases). Trimming left V 1 base short and J 10 bases short, with 8 bases between. The CDR3 has 12 amino acids. Germline V gene data show CDR1 as SGHTA and CDR2 as FQGNSA. The CDR3 is CASSLVAWEQFF. DNA of the CDR3: TGTGCCAGCAGCTTAGTAGCGTGGGAGCAGTTCTTC.

The sample holds many counts of this clonotype. This chain joins TRBV20-1 and TRBJ2-6; TRBD1 is a possible D gene (6 bases). The length of the CDR3 is 16 residues. The V gene lost 1 base and the J gene lost 0 bases, with 10 bases spanning the gap. CDR1 DFQATT and CDR2 SNEGSKA come from the germline V gene (reference sequence). The CDR3 loop reads CSARVQGFSGANVLTF. DNA of the CDR3: TGCAGTGCTAGAGTTCAGGGGTTCTCTGGGGCCAACGTCCTGACTTTC.